This T cell receptor beta chain was identified in a study of T cells in tumors after PD-1 blockade. Across the study: Prior checkpoint blockade, systemic immunosuppressant use, or anti-cancer therapy within 4 weeks excluded patients. Blood samples averaged roughly 120,000 templates (range about 22,000-280,000) and 36,536 unique clonotypes. Broader study findings: Peripheral recruitment is suggested, as some novel exhausted tumor clones were in pre-treatment blood.

This table comes from immunoSEQ multiplex PCR, and its TCRdb copy is limited to in-frame clones, with some not included. The table includes about 24,000 clones, roughly 80% detected once. Tumor or blood genomic DNA was sequenced, with inputs of about 550 ng to 6,004 ng. The V end was cut by 0 bases, the J end by 7 bases, with 16 bases between. CDR3 size: 17 residues. Germline CDR1 reads MGHRA; CDR2 reads YSYEKL. This clone was detected a few times. Its antigen remains unidentified. Sequenced material: PBMCs, taken after anti-PD-1 treatment. This chain links TRBV4-1 with TRBJ1-6; D ambiguous. This TCR was sampled from a human donor with basal cell carcinoma. CDR3 in DNA: TGCGCCAGCAGCCAAGATCTCTGGGCAGGTAACAATTCACCCCTCCACTTT. Amino acids: CASSQDLWAGNNSPLHF.